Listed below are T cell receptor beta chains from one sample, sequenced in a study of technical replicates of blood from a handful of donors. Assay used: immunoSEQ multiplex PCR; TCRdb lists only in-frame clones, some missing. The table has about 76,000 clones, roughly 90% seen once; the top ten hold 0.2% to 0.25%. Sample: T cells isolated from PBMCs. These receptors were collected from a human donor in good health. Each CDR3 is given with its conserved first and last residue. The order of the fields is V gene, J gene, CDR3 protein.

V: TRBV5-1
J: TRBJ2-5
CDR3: CASSWTSDQETQYF

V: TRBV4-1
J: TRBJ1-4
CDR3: CASSQDQTEANEKLFF

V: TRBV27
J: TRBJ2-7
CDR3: CASKFLGEGQNYEQYF

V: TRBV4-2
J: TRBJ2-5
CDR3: CASSQDLKGRGPETQYF

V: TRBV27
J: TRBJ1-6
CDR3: CATGVSGANSPLHF

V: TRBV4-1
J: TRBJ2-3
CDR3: CASSPGTGNSRREGQYF

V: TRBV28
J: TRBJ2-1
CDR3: CASSLSGRANNEQFF

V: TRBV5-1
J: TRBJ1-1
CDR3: CASSIGGVTEAFF

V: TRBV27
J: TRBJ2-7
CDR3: CASSLRVPTSGRNYEQYF

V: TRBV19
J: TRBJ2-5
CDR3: CASSTGGGVGSETQYF

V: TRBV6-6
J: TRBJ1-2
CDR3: CASSYPPGQGDGYTF

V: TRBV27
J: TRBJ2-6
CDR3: CASTEGPPGANVLTF

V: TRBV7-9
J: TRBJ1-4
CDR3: CASSLVADRDEKLFF

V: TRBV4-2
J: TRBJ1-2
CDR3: CASSQDTNQGSYGYTF

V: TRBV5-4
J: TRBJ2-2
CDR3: CASSLESGRGTGELFF

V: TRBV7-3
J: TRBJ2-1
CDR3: CASSLNSVSYNEQFF

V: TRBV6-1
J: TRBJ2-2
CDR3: CASSESSRGGTGELFF

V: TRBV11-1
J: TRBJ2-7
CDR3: CASSLDRGHWTYEQYF

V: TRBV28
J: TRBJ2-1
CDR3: CASRGPVRGEREGSYNEQFF

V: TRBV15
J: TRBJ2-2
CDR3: CATNYKSGELFF

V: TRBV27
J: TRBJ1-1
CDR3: CASSPRARTTEAFF

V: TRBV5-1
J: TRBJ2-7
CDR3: CASSESAGNEQYF

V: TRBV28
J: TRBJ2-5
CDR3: CASSGETQYF

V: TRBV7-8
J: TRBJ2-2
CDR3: CASSLGLGNTGELFF

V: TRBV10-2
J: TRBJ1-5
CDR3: CASSDVGWASAGQPQHF